Listed below are T cell receptor beta chains from one sample, sequenced in a study of blood T cells in healthy people across ages. TCRdb passed the 5' RACE reads through MiXCR, listing each CDR3 protein once. The profile covers roughly 800,000 distinct CDR3 sequences, with roughly 40% appearing a single time and about an eighth taken by the ten largest. The sequencing input was blood. The source is a man aged 18-30 years in good health. CDR3s include the opening cysteine and the closing phenylalanine or tryptophan. D genes are given only for firm matches. Size values are once, few and many counts, or a class for expanded clones, and some rows have none.

V gene	D gene	clone size	J gene	CDR3 DNA	CDR3 protein
TRBV12-3/TRBV12-4	TRBD1	.	TRBJ2-7	TGTGCCAGCAGCTGGGACAGGGACCTCTACGAGCAGTACTTC	CASSWDRDLYEQYF
TRBV7-2	.	many	TRBJ2-1	TGTGCCAGCAACCAAGAGGCCACCGCGAGGGATGAGCAGTTCTTC	CASNQEATARDEQFF
TRBV5-6	.	few	TRBJ2-1	TGTGCCAGCAGCCACGGACCCGAGGAGTTCTTC	CASSHGPEEFF
TRBV4-3	.	many	TRBJ2-1	TGCGCCAGCAGCCAAGATGGGTTAGAATACAATGAGCAGTTCTTC	CASSQDGLEYNEQFF
TRBV7-2	.	many	TRBJ1-2	TGTGCCAGCAGCCCTAGCTGGGACGGCGGAACTGGTGGCTACACCTTC	CASSPSWDGGTGGYTF
TRBV10-3	.	.	TRBJ1-5	TGTGCCATCAGTGATAATTGGGGGGCGGGTCAGCCCCAGCATTTT	CAISDNWGAGQPQHF
TRBV27	.	few	TRBJ1-6	TGTGCCAGCAGTCCGGGCGGAAATTCACCCCTCCACTTT	CASSPGGNSPLHF
TRBV5-1	.	.	TRBJ1-2	TGCGCCAGCAGCTTGGTTTCAGGGACGGACTATGGCTACACCTTC	CASSLVSGTDYGYTF
TRBV7-2	.	.	TRBJ1-1	TGTGCCAGCAGCTTAGCTGGAGGCAGGGAAGACACTGAAGCTTTCTTT	CASSLAGGREDTEAFF
TRBV4-1	.	many	TRBJ1-2	TGCGCCAGCAGCCGGTCGGCACAGAGCCCTAACTATGGCTACACCTTC	CASSRSAQSPNYGYTF
TRBV28	.	few	TRBJ1-4	TGTGCCAGCAGTATGGGGGTGGAGGAAAAACTGTTTTTT	CASSMGVEEKLFF
TRBV7-2	TRBD1	.	TRBJ1-5	TGTGCCAGCAGCACGACAGGGGCCCAGCCCCAGCATTTT	CASSTTGAQPQHF
TRBV29-1	.	.	TRBJ2-5	TGCAGCTTTTCCGGGGTACAAGAGACCCAGTACTTC	CSFSGVQETQYF
TRBV20-1	.	once	TRBJ1-5	TGCAGTGCTAGAGTTGAAGGGCCTTCTCAGCCCCAGCATTTT	CSARVEGPSQPQHF
TRBV20-1	TRBD1	.	TRBJ2-7	TGCAGTGCCAGCCGGGACAGGAATAATGGGGAGTACTTC	CSASRDRNNGEYF
TRBV5-4	.	.	TRBJ2-5	TGTGCCAGCAGCTTGGGTGAGACAGCAGAGACCCAGTACTTC	CASSLGETAETQYF
TRBV5-1	.	.	TRBJ1-1	TGCGCCAGCAGCTTGGAGGCAGGGAGGAAAAACACTGAAGCTTTCTTT	CASSLEAGRKNTEAFF
TRBV24-1	TRBD1	.	TRBJ2-5	TGTGCCACAGGGACAGGGGGGACCCAGTACTTC	CATGTGGTQYF
TRBV7-9	.	.	TRBJ2-5	TGTGCCAGCAGCTTAGGGTTTGGGCCAAATGAGCAGTACTTC	CASSLGFGPNEQYF
TRBV7-3	TRBD2	.	TRBJ2-2	TGTGCCAGCAGCTCTAACCGTCGGATTAGCGGGGGGCACCGGGAGCTGTTTTTT	CASSSNRRISGGHRELFF
TRBV2	.	.	TRBJ2-7	TGTGCCAGCAGTGAAGAAATAGTGGGTGGGCCATACAATGAGCAGTACTTC	CASSEEIVGGPYNEQYF
TRBV20-1	.	.	TRBJ2-5	TGCAGTGCCGCCGTACCAGAGACCCAGTACTTC	CSAAVPETQYF
TRBV2	.	.	TRBJ2-2	TGTGCCAGCAGGGCGGGACAAAACACCGGGGAGCTGTTTTTT	CASRAGQNTGELFF
TRBV11-2	TRBD2	.	TRBJ2-1	TGTGCCAGCAGCTTATTAGCGGGGGGTGTCGATGAGCAGTTCTTC	CASSLLAGGVDEQFF
TRBV6-2/TRBV6-3	TRBD1	.	TRBJ1-1	TGTGCCAGCAGGCTACAGGGGGCGGCTGAAGCTTTCTTT	CASRLQGAAEAFF
TRBV24-1	TRBD2	few	TRBJ2-5	TGTGCCACCAGTGGTCCGGGACTAGCGGGGAGTCAAGAGACCCAGTACTTC	CATSGPGLAGSQETQYF
TRBV7-9	.	few	TRBJ2-5	TGTGCCAGCAGCCCAATCGTCCGGCGGGTTGGGGCAGAGGCCCAGTACTTC	CASSPIVRRVGAEAQYF
TRBV4-1	.	.	TRBJ1-4	TGCGCCAGCAGCCTTGACGGAGGGGGAGCAACTAATGAAAAACTGTTTTTT	CASSLDGGGATNEKLFF
TRBV2	TRBD1	.	TRBJ1-5	TGTGCCAGCAGTGTAGACAGGGGAAGCAATCAGCCCCAGCATTTT	CASSVDRGSNQPQHF
TRBV20-1	TRBD1	few	TRBJ1-4	TGCAGTGCTAGAGAAACAGGGGCTAATGAAAAACTGTTTTTT	CSARETGANEKLFF
TRBV7-6	TRBD2	.	TRBJ2-7	TGTGCCAGCAGCTTACCGGGACTAGCGGGGGCGAGGGGCTACAATGAGCAGTACTTC	CASSLPGLAGARGYNEQYF
TRBV11-3	.	.	TRBJ2-7	TGTGCCAGCAGCTTAGACGGCCAGGGTCGGGTGCAGTACTTC	CASSLDGQGRVQYF